The 15 T cell receptor beta chains presented below share a single source sample, sequenced in a study of tumor-infiltrating lymphocytes in localized non-small cell lung cancer. Produced via immunoSEQ multiplex PCR; TCRdb's table is partial and in-frame only. The data contain about 10,000 clones, about 78% of them singletons. The material sequenced was uninvolved lung tissue not adjacent to the tumor. The origin of the receptors is a human donor with non-small cell lung cancer.

The chain uses TRBV6-6 and TRBJ2-3; D is possibly TRBD1 (6 bases). Germline lookup yields CDR1 MNHNY and CDR2 SVGAGI (reference sequence). Deletions cut 7 bases from V and 2 bases from J, with 13 bases between. CDR3 length equals 14 residues. The CDR3 region has the DNA TGTGCCAGCAACAGGGACGGAAACACAGATACGCAGTATTTT. It specifies CASNRDGNTDTQYF.

The rearrangement joins TRBV30 to TRBJ1-1, with TRBD1 as a possible D gene (5 bases). The germline gives CDR1 GTSNPN, CDR2 SVGIG (reference sequence). The CDR3 is made up of 13 amino acids. Trimming cost V 0 bases and J 3 bases, with 8 bases left between them. CDR3 DNA sequence: TGTGCCTGGAGTGTAAAGGGGTACACTGAAGCTTTCTTT. Translation gives CAWSVKGYTEAFF.

The chain combines TRBV7-2 with TRBJ1-6; D is undetermined. V was clipped by 5 bases and J by 8 bases, with 10 bases between them. The CDR3 is 13 residues long. Germline CDR1 and CDR2: SGHTA and FQGNSA. The CDR3 spells CASSKDGYSPLHF. As DNA, the CDR3 is TGTGCCAGCAGCAAGGACGGATATTCACCCCTCCACTTT.

The chain uses TRBV14 and TRBJ1-2; no firm D call. In germline, CDR1 is SGHDN, CDR2 FVKESK. Between the trimmed V and J ends, which lost 4 bases and 1 base, there was a span of 13 bases. The CDR3 totals 15 residues. In DNA form, the CDR3 reads TGTGCCAGCAGCCCCCCTGGGAGGAGTAACTATGGCTACACCTTC. This sequence encodes CASSPPGRSNYGYTF. The entire variable domain, with the rest obtained from reference TRBV14 and TRBJ1-2, is as follows: EAGVTQFPSHSVIEKGQTVTLRCDPISGHDNLYWYRRVMGKEIKFLLHFVKESKQDESGMPNNRFLAERTGGTYSTLKVQPAELEDSGVYFCASSPPGRSNYGYTFGSGTRLTVV.

This CDR3 is CASSSPRQGAYEQYF. The CDR3 DNA reads TGTGCCAGCAGTTCGCCTAGACAGGGAGCCTACGAGCAGTACTTC. The chain is built from TRBV6-5 and TRBJ2-7; 7 positions match TRBD1. Germline CDR1 and CDR2: MNHEY and SVGAGI. The ends lost 4 bases at V and 2 bases at J; junction bases unmatched: 8. The CDR3 is 15 residues long.

The chain links TRBV11-2 to TRBJ2-1, with D uncertain. This CDR3 region has 14 residues. Germline V gives CDR1 SGHAT, CDR2 FQNNGV. Trimming pared 0 bases from V and 8 bases from J, leaving 11 bases between. As DNA, the CDR3 is TGTGCCAGCAGCTTAGATCTAGGGCTGCATGAGCAGTTCTTC. Residues: CASSLDLGLHEQFF.

The V gene is TRBV2, the J gene TRBJ1-1; D might be TRBD1 (6 bases). This CDR3 spans 12 amino acids. V lost 10 bases and J lost 4, with 13 bases in between. Germline V gene data show CDR1 as SNHLY and CDR2 as FYNNEI. CDR3 coding DNA: TGTGCCACCCAGGGGATTGGCACTGAAGCTTTCTTT. It specifies CATQGIGTEAFF.

The chain has TRBV7-2 and TRBJ2-5; the D gene is possibly TRBD1 (6 bases). From germline, CDR1 is SGHTA and CDR2 FQGNSA. CDR3 size: 14 residues. The V gene lost 1 base and the J gene lost 5 bases, with 11 bases spanning the gap. The CDR3 DNA sequence: TGTGCCAGCAGCTTAGGTCCAGGGGTGGAGACCCAGTACTTC. Protein sequence: CASSLGPGVETQYF.

The chain links TRBV19 to TRBJ2-3, with D unresolved. V lost 1 base to trimming and J lost 0 bases, with 5 bases between them. Germline V gene sequence: CDR1 LNHDA, CDR2 SQIVND (reference sequence). This CDR3 spans 14 amino acids. The CDR3 is CASSIASSTDTQYF. In DNA, the CDR3 is TGTGCCAGTAGTATAGCGTCTAGCACAGATACGCAGTATTTT.

The V and J genes are TRBV7-8 and TRBJ2-7; no clear D gene. The V end lost 4 bases, the J end lost 3 bases, and 10 bases lay between the germline ends. Germline V CDR1 and CDR2: SGHVS, FQNEAQ. This CDR3 region has 13 residues. The CDR3 DNA reads TGTGCCAGCAGCTCCCAAAGCCTCTACGAGCAGTACTTC. Its protein product is CASSSQSLYEQYF. Full variable domain (missing parts from reference TRBV7-8 and TRBJ2-7): GAGVSQSPRYKVAKRGQDVALRCDPISGHVSLFWYQQALGQGPEFLTYFQNEAQLDKSGLPSDRFFAERPEGSVSTLKIQRTQQEDSAVYLCASSSQSLYEQYFGPGTRLTVT.

V gene TRBV30 combines with J gene TRBJ1-2; 9 positions match TRBD1. Germline CDR1 reads GTSNPN; CDR2 reads SVGIG (reference sequence). The CDR3 extends over 12 amino acids. The ends lost 2 bases at V and 6 bases at J; junction bases unmatched: 1. CDR3 amino acids: CAWSWTGDGYTF. The CDR3 DNA follows: TGTGCCTGGAGTTGGACAGGGGATGGCTACACCTTC.

The chain carries TRBV7-6 and TRBJ1-3, with D uncertain. Trimming left V 5 bases short and J 0 bases short, with 14 bases between. CDR3 length: 16 residues. Germline V gene lookup returns CDR1 SGHVS and CDR2 FNYEAQ. CDR3 nucleotides: TGTGCCAGCAGCCAAGGCCCGGGGTACTCTGGAAACACCATATATTTT. Its translation is CASSQGPGYSGNTIYF. Combining the CDR3 with reference TRBV7-6 and TRBJ1-3 gives the whole variable domain GAGVSQSPRYKVTKRGQDVALRCDPISGHVSLYWYRQALGQGPEFLTYFNYEAQQDKSGLPNDRFSAERPEGSISTLTIQRTEQRDSAMYRCASSQGPGYSGNTIYFGEGSWLTVV.

This clone was observed once. The V and J genes are TRBV5-1 and TRBJ2-5; D remains ambiguous. The ends were cut back, 4 bases at V and 1 base at J, with 14 bases in the middle. The CDR3 totals 15 residues. Germline assignment: CDR1 SGHRS and CDR2 YFSETQ. CDR3 nucleotides: TGCGCCAGCAGCGCTGTGGGGTCAACCCAAGAGACCCAGTACTTC. It translates to CASSAVGSTQETQYF.

The chain recombines TRBV28 with TRBJ1-2; D gene unclear. Trimming removed 2 bases from V and 5 bases from J, with 6 bases in between. The CDR3 extends over 12 amino acids. The germline V gene has CDR1 MDHEN and CDR2 SYDVKM. CDR3 DNA sequence: TGTGCCAGCAGTTTACATGGATATGGCTACACCTTC. It yields the protein CASSLHGYGYTF.

The rearrangement uses TRBV6-5 and TRBJ1-2; 9 positions match TRBD1. Germline loops: CDR1 MNHEY, CDR2 SVGAGI. Trimming at V came to 6 bases and at J to 8 bases, leaving 13 bases not matched to a gene. This CDR3 has 15 residues. The chain's CDR3 is CASRSLTTGGRGYTF. DNA for the CDR3: TGTGCCAGCAGGTCCCTTACGACAGGGGGTAGAGGCTACACCTTC.